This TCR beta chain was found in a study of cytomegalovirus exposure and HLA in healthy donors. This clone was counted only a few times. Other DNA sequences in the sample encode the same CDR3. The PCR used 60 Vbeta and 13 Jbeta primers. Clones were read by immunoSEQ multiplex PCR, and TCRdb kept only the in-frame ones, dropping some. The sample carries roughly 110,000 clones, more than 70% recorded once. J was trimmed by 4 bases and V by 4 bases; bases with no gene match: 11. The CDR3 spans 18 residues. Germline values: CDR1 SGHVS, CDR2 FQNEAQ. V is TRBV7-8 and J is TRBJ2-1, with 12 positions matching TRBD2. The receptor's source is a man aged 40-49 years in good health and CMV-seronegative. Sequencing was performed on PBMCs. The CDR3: CASSWWAELAGGYNEQFF. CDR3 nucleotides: TGTGCCAGCAGCTGGTGGGCCGAACTAGCGGGGGGTTACAATGAGCAGTTCTTC.